Included here is one T cell receptor beta chain sequence, with context. The CDR3 totals 14 residues. With 4 bases clipped from V and 7 bases from J, the junction kept 5 bases outside the gene matches. The V gene's germline CDR1 is MNHEY and CDR2 SMNVEV (reference sequence). The data derive from a study of T cell responses to AZD1222 COVID-19 vaccine. Data came from immunoSEQ multiplex PCR; TCRdb stores just in-frame clones and leaves some out. The sample shows over 110,000 clones, about 93% of them seen only once. The receptor was isolated from an adult in good health. The chain is built from TRBV27 and TRBJ1-2; 11 bases line up with TRBD1. Sequenced here: peripheral blood, sampled on day 0 of AZD1222 vaccination. The CDR3 coding sequence is TGTGCCAGCAGTTGGGACAGGGGGTTTTCTGGCTACACCTTC. This codes for CASSWDRGFSGYTF.